The present T cell receptor beta chain was sequenced within a study of blood T cell repertoires in COVID-19. Study at large: The United States, Italy and Spain were the sources of the acute and convalescent COVID-19 samples. PBMCs, B-cell-depleted T cells, or T cells provided the cDNA or gDNA that made up the material.

Using immunoSEQ multiplex PCR, the repertoire was profiled, and TCRdb retains in-frame clones only, with some absent. The data hold 150,000 or so clones, with roughly nine tenths observed a single time. V lost 0 bases and J 4 bases, leaving 5 bases between the germline ends. In germline, CDR1 is SGHRS, CDR2 YFSETQ. The CDR3 covers 13 residues. This clone was seen only a few times. Clinical histories supplied by participants themselves formed the basis of cohort assignment. This TCR was recovered from a human donor with acute COVID-19. The donor label of this sample is uncertain. The rearrangement links TRBV5-1 to TRBJ2-1; possible D gene TRBD2, 5 bases. What was sequenced was PBMCs or T cells enriched from blood (not recorded which). The CDR3 here is CASSLGGYNEQFF. Here the CDR3 DNA reads TGCGCCAGCAGCTTGGGCGGGTACAATGAGCAGTTCTTC.